This entry describes one T cell receptor beta chain. The antigen it recognizes is unknown. No base quality information exists; no much larger clone differs at one position. At one collaborating source in Seattle, patients were enrolled during active infection and were followed longitudinally through the course of disease. Whole blood was collected in K2EDTA tubes by collaborating institutions according to the institutions' own protocols. Collaborator samples were shipped for TCRbeta analysis as frozen whole blood, isolated PBMCs, or DNA extracted from either sample type. These data belong to a study of blood T cell repertoires in COVID-19 (dated by TCRdb to 2020 to 2021). As for the study more broadly: The collaborator samples originated in the United States, Italy and Spain and spanned the acute and convalescent phases of COVID-19. The prospective study material was composed of cDNA or gDNA derived from T cells, B-cell-depleted T cells, or PBMCs. Deeply sampled blood TCRbeta repertoires from subjects exposed to, actively infected with, or recovered from COVID-19 were included in the dataset. The repertoires were made available in a free public database intended to serve as a resource for research on the immune response to SARS-CoV-2. The samples were drawn from the first 160 participants of the ongoing ImmuneRACE study and from over a thousand subjects provided by 6 global collaborators. Nearly every sample came with metadata listing a de-identified subject ID, COVID-19 status, age in years and sex. HLA class I and class II types, where available, came from metadata supplied by the sample provider rather than from assay-based typing.

TCRbeta CDR3 regions were amplified from genomic DNA by means of the immunoSEQ Assay, a bias-controlled multiplex PCR. In the paper's pipeline: The number of nucleated cells in each sample was estimated by amplification of reference gene primers within the assay. To quantify the absolute abundance of each unique TCRbeta CDR3 rearrangement, sequence reads were collapsed and filtered. Productive Simpson clonality was computed per sample as the square root of Simpson's diversity index over productive rearrangements. The table was pulled from immuneACCESS by TCRdb, which kept in-frame rearrangements only. Such tables lose some clones; where checked, under half of the loss comes from unresolved V genes, and the rest has no known cause. The DNA was the basis for D and trimming; V, J and clone size are from that table. This sample comprises fewer than 350,000 clones, roughly 90% of them detected only once. The ten top clones hold roughly 12% of the sample.

From the cysteine through the phenylalanine, the CDR3 covers 16 amino acids. CDR3 DNA is the only sequence kept; it has 48 bases, read in frame from the first base. The CDR1 and CDR2 encoded by the germline V gene (reference sequence) are LNHDA and SQIVND. Unmatched junction bases come to 7, with V trimmed by 6 bases and J by 4 bases. Results the study describes overall, beyond this receptor: The amount of clinical and demographic metadata varied by source and participant and was provided uncurated.

Sequences were obtained from peripheral blood. The sequence was collected from a woman in her thirties with COVID-19, enrolled during active disease. The chain is assembled from TRBV19 and TRBJ1-6; the junction holds 9 bases that match TRBD1. CDR3 region: CASRTGTGSYNSPLHF. The nucleotide sequence reads as follows: TGTGCCAGTAGAACTGGGACAGGGTCGTATAATTCACCCCTCCACTTT.